The clone carrying this T cell receptor beta chain turned up a few times. Its antigen is unidentified. These data belong to a study of response to subunit inactivated influenza vaccine. Trimming took 5 bases from V and 0 from J; bases not matched to a gene: 8. The CDR3 is made up of 16 amino acids. Per the germline V gene, CDR1 is ENHRY and CDR2 is SYGVKD. Overall study results and limits: Only a handful of new T cells, the authors suggested, are recruited with each seasonal influenza vaccination.

MiXCR, run by TCRdb on the RT-PCR reads, gives a single entry per CDR3 protein. The table shows roughly 570,000 distinct CDR3 sequences, with about an eighth occurring only once. The sequenced sample was PBMCs from blood, obtained 40 to 50 days after vaccination. The TCR sequence derives from a middle-aged man who received an inactivated influenza vaccine. V gene TRBV10-3 combines with J gene TRBJ2-3, with 7 bases fitting TRBD2. The chain's CDR3 is CAISPIRGGSTDTQYF. The CDR3 coding sequence is TGTGCCATCAGTCCCATCCGCGGGGGTAGCACAGATACGCAGTATTTT.